The 23 T cell receptor beta chains given below trace back to one sample, sequenced in a study of long-term antiretroviral therapy in people with HIV. Survey-level resolution applied to immunoSEQ assay v3.0. TCRdb keeps only in-frame clones here, not all; method: immunoSEQ multiplex PCR. The sample shows 20,000 to 25,000 clones, around 80% of them seen only once. The source was unsorted PBMCs, collected 0.5 years after starting antiretroviral therapy. The receptors shown here come from a man younger than 35 with HIV.

J is TRBJ1-2 and V is TRBV7-2; D possibly corresponds to TRBD1 (5 bases). Looked up from germline, CDR1 is SGHTA and CDR2 is FQGNSA. The CDR3 has 17 residues. V lost 1 base to trimming and J lost 3 bases, with 18 bases between them. The CDR3 DNA is TGTGCCAGCAGCTTAGGTCGGGGTGGTAGGGGAGACTATGGCTACACCTTC. Amino acids: CASSLGRGGRGDYGYTF.

The rearrangement uses TRBV7-9 and TRBJ2-1, with TRBD1 matching 9 bases. This CDR3 is 16 amino acids long. Germline CDR1 reads SEHNR; CDR2 reads FQNEAQ (reference sequence). After removal of 6 bases from V and 6 bases from J, the junction contained 12 bases not matched to a gene. The CDR3 loop reads CASRPTGTGRLNEQFF. The CDR3, as DNA: TGTGCCAGCAGACCCACCGGGACAGGGCGACTCAATGAGCAGTTCTTC.

V gene TRBV27 combines with J gene TRBJ2-3, with 14 bases lining up with TRBD2. Germline trimming cut 5 bases from V and 5 bases from J; bases unmatched to any gene: 9. The CDR3 runs to 17 residues. Germline V lookup: CDR1 MNHEY, CDR2 SMNVEV (reference sequence). CDR3 DNA sequence: TGTGCCAGCAGTGAACCGGGACTAGCGGGAGTGGTAGATACGCAGTATTTT. It specifies CASSEPGLAGVVDTQYF.

This clone turned up a few times. The chain is built from TRBV2 and TRBJ2-7, with D possibly matching TRBD1 (6 bases). V was clipped by 4 bases and J by 6 bases, with 19 bases between them. Germline V gene lookup returns CDR1 SNHLY and CDR2 FYNNEI. The CDR3 runs 15 residues. The CDR3 coding sequence is TGTGCCAGCAGTGGCCAGGGGCTCCAACTCCGCGAGCAGTACTTC. It is translated as CASSGQGLQLREQYF. Looking up the rest from reference TRBV2 and TRBJ2-7 gives the full variable domain: EPEVTQTPSHQVTQMGQEVILRCVPISNHLYFYWYRQILGQKVEFLVSFYNNEISEKSEIFDDQFSVERPDGSNFTLKIRSTKLEDSAMYFCASSGQGLQLREQYFGPGTRLTVT.

The CDR3 DNA is TGTGCCAGCAGCCCTAAAGCCAGGGGGCAAGGTTCACCCCTCCACTTT. Its protein is CASSPKARGQGSPLHF. The chain recombines TRBV7-3 with TRBJ1-6, with 8 bases fitting TRBD1. V shed 5 bases and J 9 bases; nucleotides not matched to a gene: 12. Germline V gene data show CDR1 as SGHTA and CDR2 as FQGTGA. The CDR3 has 16 residues.

This chain connects TRBV10-3 to TRBJ2-2; 9 nucleotides agree with TRBD2. This CDR3 is built from 16 residues. CDR1 is ENHRY, CDR2 SYGVKD, per germline. V was clipped by 8 bases and J by 2 bases; unmatched bases: 9. The DNA for the CDR3 is TGTGCCATCGGAAGGGCTAGCGGGGTTAACACCGGGGAGCTGTTTTTT. It encodes CAIGRASGVNTGELFF.

The V gene is TRBV28, the J gene TRBJ1-3; no firm D call. Germline values: CDR1 MDHEN, CDR2 SYDVKM. The CDR3 is made up of 14 amino acids. V was trimmed by 2 bases and J by 2 bases, leaving 7 bases between them. The CDR3 DNA sequence: TGTGCCAGCAGTTTAAGCGGGGCTGGAAACACCATATATTTT. This codes for CASSLSGAGNTIYF.

V usage is TRBV27 and J usage is TRBJ1-1, with D uncertain. The germline gives CDR1 MNHEY, CDR2 SMNVEV (reference sequence). This CDR3 has 12 amino acids. Trimming removed 2 bases at V and 7 bases at J, with 8 bases between. CDR3: CASSLESGEAFF. Written as DNA, the CDR3 is TGTGCCAGCAGTTTAGAGAGTGGTGAAGCTTTCTTT.

The CDR3, as DNA: TGCGCCAGCAGCTTGACAGGGAACACTGAAGCTTTCTTT. Protein product: CASSLTGNTEAFF. This chain uses TRBV5-1 with TRBJ1-1, with TRBD1 as a possible D gene (5 bases). The V end was cut by 1 base, the J end by 1 base, with 5 bases between. CDR1 is SGHRS and CDR2 is YFSETQ in the germline V gene. The CDR3 is 13 residues long.

The V gene is TRBV9, the J gene TRBJ1-1; D is unclear. CDR1 SGDLS and CDR2 YYNGEE come from the germline V gene. The V end lost 0 bases, the J end lost 0 bases, and 3 bases lay between the germline ends. The CDR3 is 13 residues long. The DNA of the CDR3 is TGTGCCAGCAGCGTAGCCCTGAACACTGAAGCTTTCTTT. It encodes CASSVALNTEAFF.

V gene TRBV5-4 combines with J gene TRBJ2-7, with 10 positions matching TRBD1. The CDR3 has 14 amino acids. The V segment lost 4 bases and the J segment 2 bases; nucleotides outside the gene matches: 3. Germline V lookup: CDR1 SGHNT, CDR2 YYREEE (reference sequence). CDR3 sequence (DNA): TGTGCCAGCAGCCCCGGACAGGGGGCCTACGAGCAGTACTTC. It translates to CASSPGQGAYEQYF.

This chain joins TRBV4-3 and TRBJ1-2; the D gene is possibly TRBD1 (5 bases). With 0 bases removed from V and 7 bases from J, the gap between germline ends came to 9 bases. The germline V gene has CDR1 LGHNA and CDR2 YSLEER. This CDR3 is built from 13 residues. The CDR3 coding sequence is TGCGCCAGCAGCCAAGATTTCCAGGGTGGCTACACCTTC. This sequence encodes CASSQDFQGGYTF.

This chain links TRBV7-9 with TRBJ1-2; a weak D match, TRBD1 (5 bases). CDR3 length: 15 amino acids. Trimming cost V 4 bases and J 9 bases, with 21 bases left between them. Germline CDR1 and CDR2: SEHNR and FQNEAQ (reference sequence). Here the CDR3 DNA reads TGTGCCAGCAGCTCAGGGTCCAGCATCCTCGTCAGCTACACCTTC. This codes for CASSSGSSILVSYTF.

V is TRBV28 and J is TRBJ1-2, with TRBD1 identical over 7 bases. This CDR3 has 12 amino acids. The V gene's germline CDR1 is MDHEN and CDR2 SYDVKM. The CDR3 DNA follows: TGTGCGGGCAACAGGGGCCAGGGTGGCTACACCTTC. Its protein product is CAGNRGQGGYTF.

V usage is TRBV30 and J usage is TRBJ1-2; no clear D gene. The CDR3 length is 14 residues. V lost 7 bases and J 1 base, leaving 16 bases between the germline ends. Per germline, CDR1 GTSNPN and CDR2 SVGIG (reference sequence). The CDR3 here is CASTQENFNYGYTF. In DNA form, the CDR3 reads TGTGCCTCGACCCAGGAGAATTTTAACTATGGCTACACCTTC. Full variable domain (missing parts from reference TRBV30 and TRBJ1-2): SQTIHQWPATLVQPVGSPLSLECTVEGTSNPNLYWYRQAAGRGLQLLFYSVGIGQISSEVPQNLSASRPQDRQFILSSKKLLLSDSGFYLCASTQENFNYGYTFGSGTRLTVV.

About this clone: Germline is not matched at one junction end, which may reflect a read error. This chain connects TRBV30 to TRBJ1-5; D gene unclear. The CDR3 runs 13 residues. Germline loops: CDR1 GTSNPN, CDR2 SVGIG (reference sequence). The CDR3 is CAWGNVGNQPRHF. Written as DNA, the CDR3 is TGTGCCTGGGGGAACGTGGGAAATCAGCCCCGGCATTTT.

V and J are TRBV7-2 and TRBJ1-3; 8 bases fit TRBD1. Germline CDR1 reads SGHTA; CDR2 reads FQGNSA. The CDR3 length is 15 residues. V lost 5 bases, J lost 4 bases, and 7 bases stayed unmatched. CDR3 DNA sequence: TGTGCCAGCAGCCTCGGACAGGGCAGAGGAAACACCATATATTTT. This encodes CASSLGQGRGNTIYF.

The chain's CDR3 is CASSRTSGSITQETQYF. Written as DNA, the CDR3 is TGTGCCAGCAGCCGGACTAGCGGGAGTATTACCCAGGAGACCCAGTACTTC. This chain uses TRBV5-4 with TRBJ2-5; TRBD2 agrees at 13 bases. V trimming: 4 bases; J trimming: 5 bases; junction bases outside the gene matches: 11. CDR1 is SGHNT and CDR2 is YYREEE in the germline V gene (reference sequence). CDR3 length: 17 amino acids.

The chain has TRBV7-2 and TRBJ1-3; 7 nucleotides agree with TRBD1. Germline V lookup: CDR1 SGHTA, CDR2 FQGNSA. The CDR3 length is 17 residues. Losses at the gene ends were 5 bases for V and 0 bases for J; bases not matched to a gene: 10. The CDR3 here is CASSPETGTYSGNTIYF. The CDR3 nucleotides are TGTGCCAGCAGCCCCGAGACAGGGACCTACTCTGGAAACACCATATATTTT.

This chain uses TRBV5-5 with TRBJ2-7; 11 positions match TRBD2. CDR3 length: 16 amino acids. V lost 3 bases, J lost 0 bases, and 5 bases stayed unmatched. The germline V gene encodes CDR1 SGHKS and CDR2 YYEKEE (reference sequence). The CDR3 region is CASSSLTSGASYEQYF. Written as DNA, the CDR3 is TGTGCCAGCAGCTCATTGACTAGCGGGGCCTCCTACGAGCAGTACTTC.

This chain links TRBV5-4 with TRBJ1-4; D perhaps matches TRBD1 (6 bases). The germline V gene encodes CDR1 SGHNT and CDR2 YYREEE (reference sequence). Deletions cut 4 bases from V and 7 bases from J, with 14 bases between. The CDR3 totals 14 residues. This CDR3 is CASSPQGRGEKLFF. In DNA, the CDR3 is TGTGCCAGCAGCCCCCAGGGGAGAGGTGAAAAACTGTTTTTT.

The chain employs TRBV5-1 and TRBJ1-2; D remains unclear. The germline V gene has CDR1 SGHRS and CDR2 YFSETQ. CDR3 length equals 15 residues. The V gene lost 1 base and the J gene lost 8 bases, with 18 bases spanning the gap. The CDR3 loop reads CASSLTGRSPGGYTF. The CDR3 DNA follows: TGCGCCAGCAGCTTGACTGGCAGGTCTCCAGGAGGCTACACCTTC.

The chain joins TRBV6-5 to TRBJ1-1; 7 bases agree with TRBD1. The CDR3 has 14 residues. With 0 bases clipped from V and 11 bases from J, the junction kept 9 bases outside the gene matches. Germline CDR1 and CDR2: MNHEY and SVGAGI. The DNA for the CDR3 is TGTGCCAGCAGTTACTCAGGGGGCGGGTATCGCGCTTTCTTT. Its translation: CASSYSGGGYRAFF.